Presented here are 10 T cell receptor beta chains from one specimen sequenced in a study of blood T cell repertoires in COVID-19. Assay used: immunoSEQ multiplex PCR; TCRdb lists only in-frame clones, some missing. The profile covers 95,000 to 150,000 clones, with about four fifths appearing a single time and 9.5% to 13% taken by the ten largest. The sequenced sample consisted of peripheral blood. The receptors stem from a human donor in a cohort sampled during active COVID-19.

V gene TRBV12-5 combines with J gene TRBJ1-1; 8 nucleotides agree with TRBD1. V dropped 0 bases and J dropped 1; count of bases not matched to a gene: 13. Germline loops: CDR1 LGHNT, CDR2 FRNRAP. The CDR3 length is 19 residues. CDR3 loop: CASGLVLERSGGRNTEAFF. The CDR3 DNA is TGTGCTAGTGGTTTGGTACTGGAAAGGTCAGGGGGCCGGAACACTGAAGCTTTCTTT. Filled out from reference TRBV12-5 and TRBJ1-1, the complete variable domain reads DARVTQTPRHKVTEMGQEVTMRCQPILGHNTVFWYRQTMMQGLELLAYFRNRAPLDDSGMPKDRFSAEMPDATLATLKIQPSEPRDSAVYFCASGLVLERSGGRNTEAFFGQGTRLTVV.

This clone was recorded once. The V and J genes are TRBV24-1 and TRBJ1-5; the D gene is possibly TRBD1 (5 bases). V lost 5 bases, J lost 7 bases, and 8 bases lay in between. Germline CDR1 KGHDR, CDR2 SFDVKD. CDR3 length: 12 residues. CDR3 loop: CATSAGGQPQHF. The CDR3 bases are TGTGCCACCAGTGCCGGGGGGCAGCCCCAGCATTTT.

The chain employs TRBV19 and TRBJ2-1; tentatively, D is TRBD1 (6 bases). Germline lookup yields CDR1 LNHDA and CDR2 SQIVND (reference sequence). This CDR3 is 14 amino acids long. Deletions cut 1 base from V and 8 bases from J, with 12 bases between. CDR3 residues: CASSIGGRAHEQFF. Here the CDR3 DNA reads TGTGCCAGTAGTATAGGGGGGCGGGCCCATGAGCAGTTCTTC.

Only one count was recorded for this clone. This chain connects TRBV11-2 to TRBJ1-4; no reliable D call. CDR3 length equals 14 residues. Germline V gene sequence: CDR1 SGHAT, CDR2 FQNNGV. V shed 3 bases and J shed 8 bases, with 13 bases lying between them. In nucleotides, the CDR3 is TGTGCCAGCAGCTTGGGCGGGTTGTACGAAAAACTGTTTTTT. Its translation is CASSLGGLYEKLFF.

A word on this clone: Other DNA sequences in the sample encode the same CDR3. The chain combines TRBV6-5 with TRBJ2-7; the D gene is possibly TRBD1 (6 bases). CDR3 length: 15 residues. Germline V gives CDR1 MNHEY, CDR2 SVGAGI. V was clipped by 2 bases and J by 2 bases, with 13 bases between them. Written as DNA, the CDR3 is TGTGCCAGCAGTTACCGACGAGGGGGAGCCTACGAGCAGTACTTC. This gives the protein CASSYRRGGAYEQYF.

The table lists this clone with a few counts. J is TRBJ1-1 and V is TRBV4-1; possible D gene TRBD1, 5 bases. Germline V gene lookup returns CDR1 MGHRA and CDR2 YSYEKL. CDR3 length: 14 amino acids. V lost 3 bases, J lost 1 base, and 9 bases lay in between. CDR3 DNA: TGCGCCAGCAGCCAGGTGACAGCGAACACTGAAGCTTTCTTT. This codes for CASSQVTANTEAFF.

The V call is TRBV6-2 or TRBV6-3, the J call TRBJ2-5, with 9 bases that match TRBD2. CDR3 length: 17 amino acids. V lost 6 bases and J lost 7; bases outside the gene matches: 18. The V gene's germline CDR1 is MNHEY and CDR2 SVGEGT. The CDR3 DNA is TGTGCCAGCAGCCACCTCCCGGCTAGCGGGGACCGGGGGACCCAGTACTTC. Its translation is CASSHLPASGDRGTQYF.

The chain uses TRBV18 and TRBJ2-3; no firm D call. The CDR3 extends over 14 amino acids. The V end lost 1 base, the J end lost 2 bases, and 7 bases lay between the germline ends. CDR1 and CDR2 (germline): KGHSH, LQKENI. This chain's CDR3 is CASSPRPNTDTQYF. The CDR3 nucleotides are TGTGCCAGCTCACCACGGCCCAACACAGATACGCAGTATTTT.

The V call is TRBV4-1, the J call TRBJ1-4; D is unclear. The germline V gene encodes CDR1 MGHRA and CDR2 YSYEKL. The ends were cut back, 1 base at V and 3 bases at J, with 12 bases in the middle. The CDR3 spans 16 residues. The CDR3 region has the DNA TGCGCCAGCAGCCAAGTCCAAGCGGGGTCTAATGAAAAACTGTTTTTT. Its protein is CASSQVQAGSNEKLFF.

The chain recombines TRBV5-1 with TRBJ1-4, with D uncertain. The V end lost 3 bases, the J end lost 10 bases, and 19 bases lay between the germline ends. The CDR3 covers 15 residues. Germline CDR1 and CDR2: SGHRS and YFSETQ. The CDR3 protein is CASSWEQSNGGKLFF. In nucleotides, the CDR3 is TGCGCCAGCAGCTGGGAGCAATCCAACGGTGGAAAACTGTTTTTT. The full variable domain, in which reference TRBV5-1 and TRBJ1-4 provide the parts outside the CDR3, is KAGVTQTPRYLIKTRGQQVTLSCSPISGHRSVSWYQQTPGQGLQFLFEYFSETQRNKGNFPGRFSGRQFSNSRSEMNVSTLELGDSALYLCASSWEQSNGGKLFFGSGTQLSVL.